Presented here are 26 T cell receptor beta chains from one specimen sequenced in a study of persistence of HIV-infected CD4 T cells. Cells were stimulated with CMV-infected fibroblast lysates at about 9.4 ug/mL. Sorting selected CD4+ T cells upregulating both CD40 ligand and CD69. This was the immunoSEQ version 4 assay in survey mode. Measured with immunoSEQ multiplex PCR; TCRdb has only the in-frame clones, and not every one. The table includes around 13,000 clones, approximately 75% detected once. For these TCRs, the target antigens are not known. The source was CD4+ T cells sorted from PBMCs after approximately 19-hour stimulation, collected from a patient who received antiretroviral therapy. Receptors originate from an adult man with HIV who was CMV-seropositive.

Only a few counts were recorded for this clone. The CDR3 DNA reads as TGTGCCAGCTCACCAGGCTCCTACGAGCAGTACTTC. Residues: CASSPGSYEQYF. This chain connects TRBV18 to TRBJ2-7, with D unresolved. The germline CDR1 and CDR2 sequences are KGHSH and LQKENI. The CDR3 extends over 12 amino acids. The V and J ends lost 2 bases and 0 bases respectively, with 2 bases between them.

In this sample, this clone turned up a few times. This sequence joins TRBV24-1 and TRBJ2-1; TRBD2 matches at 8 bases. Germline V gene sequence: CDR1 KGHDR, CDR2 SFDVKD. V lost 2 bases, J lost 7 bases, and 3 bases stayed unmatched. There are 14 residues in the CDR3. The CDR3 DNA reads TGTGCCACCAGTGATTCCGGGGGGGGAAATGAGCAGTTCTTC. It specifies CATSDSGGGNEQFF.

The V gene is TRBV15, the J gene TRBJ2-4; 12 bases align to TRBD1. The CDR3 sequence is 21 residues long. CDR1 is LNHNV, CDR2 YYDKDF, per germline (reference sequence). The V segment lost 1 base and the J segment 2 bases; nucleotides outside the gene matches: 15. CDR3 sequence: CATSRGRTGTGGVGTKNIQYF. The CDR3, as DNA: TGTGCCACCAGCAGAGGACGAACCGGGACAGGGGGCGTCGGAACCAAAAACATTCAGTACTTC.

A remark on this clone: This sample also contains other DNA sequences that code for the same CDR3. This chain joins TRBV12-3 or TRBV12-4 and TRBJ2-1; D is ambiguous. The ends were cut back, 6 bases at V and 8 bases at J, with 8 bases in the middle. The CDR3 runs 11 residues. The CDR3 loop reads CASSLRDEQFF. DNA for the CDR3: TGTGCCAGCAGCCTTCGGGATGAGCAGTTCTTC.

A single count supports this clone. The J gene is TRBJ1-5, the V gene TRBV7-2, with TRBD1 matching over 7 bases. This CDR3 has 13 residues. Germline CDR1 SGHTA, CDR2 FQGNSA. V was clipped by 5 bases and J by 5 bases; unmatched bases: 3. CDR3 sequence reads: CASSETGYQPQHF. CDR3 nucleotide sequence: TGTGCCAGCAGCGAGACAGGGTATCAGCCCCAGCATTTT.

V is TRBV19 and J is TRBJ1-3, with 7 bases identical to TRBD1. This CDR3 contains 16 residues. In germline, CDR1 is LNHDA, CDR2 SQIVND (reference sequence). The V and J ends lost 5 bases and 0 bases, in that order; junction bases with no gene match: 7. CDR3 region: CASSGGTAISGNTIYF. The CDR3, as DNA: TGTGCCAGTAGTGGGGGGACAGCCATCTCTGGAAACACCATATATTTT.

In its sample, this clone was seen a few times. The V gene is TRBV7-2, the J gene TRBJ1-3, with 7 bases identical to TRBD1. Germline CDR1 reads SGHTA; CDR2 reads FQGNSA. CDR3 length: 14 amino acids. V lost 4 bases to trimming and J lost 4 bases; unmatched junction nucleotides: 4. The DNA for the CDR3 is TGTGCCAGCAGCTACGACAGGGCCGGAAACACCATATATTTT. This translates into CASSYDRAGNTIYF. Complete variable domain (other parts from reference TRBV7-2 and TRBJ1-3): GAGVSQSPSNKVTEKGKDVELRCDPISGHTALYWYRQSLGQGLEFLIYFQGNSAPDKSGLPSDRFSAERTGGSVSTLTIQRTQQEDSAVYLCASSYDRAGNTIYFGEGSWLTVV.

The chain carries TRBV29-1 and TRBJ1-3, with D maybe TRBD1 (5 bases). CDR3 length: 14 residues. Germline CDR1 SQVTM, CDR2 ANQGSEA. V was clipped by 6 bases and J by 0 bases, with 12 bases between them. CDR3 nucleotides: TGCAGCGTGGGGACGGATAGCTCTGGAAACACCATATATTTT. Translating gives CSVGTDSSGNTIYF.

This clone was seen once. The chain employs TRBV19 and TRBJ1-5; no firm D call. CDR1 and CDR2 from the germline V gene are LNHDA and SQIVND (reference sequence). CDR3 length: 15 amino acids. Trimming pared 3 bases from V and 6 bases from J, leaving 15 bases between. The CDR3 protein is CASSMNGPGSQPQHF. The CDR3 DNA reads TGTGCCAGTAGTATGAACGGTCCTGGGAGTCAGCCCCAGCATTTT.

This clone was detected only a few times. This chain connects TRBV6-6 to TRBJ2-3; D is undetermined. The CDR3 sequence is 11 residues long. The germline V gene encodes CDR1 MNHNY and CDR2 SVGAGI (reference sequence). V was shortened by 4 bases and J by 5 bases, with 4 bases between the two germline ends. CDR3 residues: CASSLVDTQYF. The CDR3 DNA reads TGTGCCAGCAGTTTAGTAGATACGCAGTATTTT.

V and J are TRBV7-2 and TRBJ2-1; D is perhaps TRBD2 (6 bases). V dropped 1 base and J dropped 2 bases, with 9 bases sitting between them. Germline V lookup: CDR1 SGHTA, CDR2 FQGNSA. This CDR3 spans 15 amino acids. The CDR3 region is CASSLDGGPYNEQFF. The CDR3 coding sequence is TGTGCCAGCAGCTTAGACGGGGGTCCCTACAATGAGCAGTTCTTC.

This chain joins TRBV7-9 and TRBJ2-3; TRBD1 is a possible D gene (5 bases). V was trimmed by 6 bases and J by 5 bases, leaving 15 bases between them. The CDR3 spans 14 residues. Germline assignment: CDR1 SEHNR and CDR2 FQNEAQ (reference sequence). The CDR3 bases are TGTGCCAGCAGAGAATCCCAGGGCTTAGATACGCAGTATTTT. It translates to CASRESQGLDTQYF.

This sequence joins TRBV3-1 (or the pseudogene TRBV3-2) and TRBJ2-1, with D tentatively TRBD2 (5 bases). Germline assignment: CDR1 LGHDT and CDR2 YNNKEL (reference sequence). V dropped 1 base and J dropped 7 bases, with 5 bases sitting between them. The CDR3 totals 12 residues. CDR3 in amino acids: CASSQGRNEQFF. CDR3 nucleotides: TGTGCCAGCAGCCAAGGGAGGAATGAGCAGTTCTTC.

The V call is TRBV29-1, the J call TRBJ2-6, with 10 bases matching TRBD1. In germline, CDR1 is SQVTM, CDR2 ANQGSEA. The CDR3 has 16 residues. The V and J ends lost 5 bases and 0 bases, in that order; junction bases with no gene match: 4. CDR3 nucleotide sequence: TGCAGCGTTTTCGGGACAGGGGTCTCTGGGGCCAACGTCCTGACTTTC. It encodes CSVFGTGVSGANVLTF.

This clone has just a few counts. The chain couples TRBV28 to TRBJ1-5, with D maybe TRBD1 (6 bases). Trimming left V 6 bases short and J 2 bases short, with 17 bases between. This CDR3 contains 16 residues. CDR1 and CDR2 from the germline V gene are MDHEN and SYDVKM. The CDR3 here is CASRSYREKGNQPQHF. The CDR3 region has the DNA TGTGCCAGCAGGTCGTACAGGGAGAAAGGCAATCAGCCCCAGCATTTT.

The chain uses TRBV7-3 and TRBJ2-1; TRBD2 matches 8 bases. CDR1 is SGHTA and CDR2 is FQGTGA in the germline V gene. The CDR3 runs to 17 residues. Trimming took 1 base from V and 7 from J; bases not matched to a gene: 12. Here the CDR3 DNA reads TGTGCCAGCAGCTTAAAGGCCTCTAGCGGGCTCTTGAATGAGCAGTTCTTC. Translation gives CASSLKASSGLLNEQFF.

The chain is built from TRBV9 and TRBJ2-6; TRBD1 aligns across 7 bases. This CDR3 is built from 17 residues. Germline trimming cut 4 bases from V and 0 bases from J; bases unmatched to any gene: 7. Germline V gene sequence: CDR1 SGDLS, CDR2 YYNGEE. CDR3: CASSYDRVPSGANVLTF. The CDR3 bases are TGTGCCAGCAGCTATGACAGGGTTCCCTCTGGGGCCAACGTCCTGACTTTC.

The chain carries TRBV21-1 and TRBJ1-1. TRBV21-1 is tagged as a pseudogene. The CDR3 loop spans 13 amino acids. CDR3: CASSSRGNTEAFF. In DNA, the CDR3 is TGTGCCAGCAGCAGCCGCGGGAACACTGAAGCTTTCTTT.

This clone was counted once. The V call is TRBV27, the J call TRBJ2-1; TRBD2 agrees at 8 bases. There are 16 residues in the CDR3. With V trimmed by 4 bases and J by 6 bases, 11 bases remained unmatched. Per the germline V gene, CDR1 is MNHEY and CDR2 is SMNVEV (reference sequence). The CDR3 region has the DNA TGTGCCAGCAGTTCCACTCCGGGACTAGGAGGCAATGAGCAGTTCTTC. Protein product: CASSSTPGLGGNEQFF.

This clone was picked up one time. The V call is TRBV3-1 (or the pseudogene TRBV3-2), the J call TRBJ2-3; TRBD2 aligns across 8 bases. The CDR3 totals 18 residues. Per the germline V gene, CDR1 is LGHDT and CDR2 is YNNKEL (reference sequence). V lost 0 bases to trimming and J lost 0 bases; unmatched junction nucleotides: 8. CDR3 loop: CASSQEALAGTSTDTQYF. CDR3 DNA sequence: TGTGCCAGCAGCCAAGAGGCCCTAGCGGGCACTAGCACAGATACGCAGTATTTT.

This clone was seen a single time. The V and J genes are TRBV5-1 and TRBJ2-3; TRBD1 or TRBD2 may be the D gene (5 bases each). Between the trimmed V and J ends, which lost 3 bases and 6 bases, there was a span of 14 bases. This CDR3 contains 14 residues. Germline V gene lookup returns CDR1 SGHRS and CDR2 YFSETQ. The CDR3 DNA reads as TGCGCCAGCAGCTCCCTGACCGGGACCGATACGCAGTATTTT. Encoded protein: CASSSLTGTDTQYF.

The chain employs TRBV19 and TRBJ1-2; D gene ambiguous. With 3 bases removed from V and 8 bases from J, the gap between germline ends came to 13 bases. Germline V gene lookup returns CDR1 LNHDA and CDR2 SQIVND (reference sequence). The CDR3 runs 13 residues. The CDR3 protein is CASSILREFGYTF. The CDR3 DNA follows: TGTGCCAGTAGTATTCTTCGGGAATTCGGCTACACCTTC.

The V call is TRBV11-2, the J call TRBJ2-1; D ambiguous. Trimming took 2 bases from V and 5 from J, leaving 4 bases between them. There are 12 residues in the CDR3. Per germline, CDR1 SGHAT and CDR2 FQNNGV. This CDR3 is CASSLLNNEQFF. Here the CDR3 DNA reads TGTGCCAGCAGCTTATTGAACAATGAGCAGTTCTTC.

This chain joins TRBV5-1 and TRBJ2-3, with TRBD2 matching over 8 bases. Losses at the gene ends were 3 bases for V and 6 bases for J; bases not matched to a gene: 9. The CDR3 is made up of 15 amino acids. Germline-derived CDR1 and CDR2 are SGHRS and YFSETQ. The DNA of the CDR3 is TGCGCCAGCAGCTACGGGGGGGCCAACACGGATACGCAGTATTTT. This codes for CASSYGGANTDTQYF.

The chain combines TRBV5-1 with TRBJ2-1; 10 bases match TRBD2. The germline V gene encodes CDR1 SGHRS and CDR2 YFSETQ. V lost 1 base and J lost 6; bases outside the gene matches: 1. The CDR3 extends over 14 amino acids. CDR3 region: CASSLPSGGNEQFF. In DNA form, the CDR3 reads TGCGCCAGCAGCTTGCCTAGCGGGGGCAATGAGCAGTTCTTC.

This chain joins TRBV7-2 and TRBJ1-1, with D possibly being TRBD1 (5 bases). The germline gives CDR1 SGHTA, CDR2 FQGNSA. V was pared by 7 bases and J by 0 bases, with 9 bases between. The CDR3 sequence is 13 residues long. Here the CDR3 reads CASKNRMNTEAFF. As DNA, the CDR3 is TGTGCCAGCAAAAACAGGATGAACACTGAAGCTTTCTTT.